Listed below are T cell receptor beta chains from one sample, sequenced in a study of cytomegalovirus exposure and HLA in healthy donors. TCRdb keeps only in-frame clones here, not all; method: immunoSEQ multiplex PCR. The sample yields around 150,000 clones, roughly 78% seen once. Sequencing was carried out using PBMCs. The receptors come from a man aged 30 to 45 in good health. The conserved cysteine and the conserved F or W are not part of the CDR3 here.

v_call: TRBV28; cdr3_length: 16; j_call: TRBJ2-1; cdr3_aa: ASSRTGTSGTMYNEQF
v_call: TRBV29-1; cdr3_length: 10; j_call: TRBJ2-7; cdr3_aa: SVPGLVDEQY
v_call: TRBV7-9; cdr3_length: 11; j_call: TRBJ1-2; cdr3_aa: ASSSPGNYGYT
v_call: TRBV9; cdr3_length: 12; j_call: TRBJ2-3; cdr3_aa: ASSGGQGPDTQY
v_call: TRBV5-6; cdr3_length: 13; j_call: TRBJ2-2; cdr3_aa: ASSFYDRNTGELF
v_call: TRBV6-1; cdr3_length: 13; j_call: TRBJ2-3; cdr3_aa: ASSEIGTGADTQY
v_call: TRBV9; cdr3_length: 11; j_call: TRBJ1-2; cdr3_aa: ASSVIPDYGYT
v_call: TRBV7-9; cdr3_length: 10; j_call: TRBJ2-5; cdr3_aa: ASRGPRGTQY
v_call: TRBV19; cdr3_length: 13; j_call: TRBJ1-2; cdr3_aa: ATERTGGQGYGYT
v_call: TRBV19; cdr3_length: 10; j_call: TRBJ1-1; cdr3_aa: ASTNRATEAF
v_call: TRBV6-5; cdr3_length: 10; j_call: TRBJ1-2; cdr3_aa: ASGGGNYGYT
v_call: TRBV18; cdr3_length: 12; j_call: TRBJ1-1; cdr3_aa: ASSPTAWNTEAF
v_call: TRBV7-9; cdr3_length: 13; j_call: TRBJ2-7; cdr3_aa: ASSPKGAWGIEQY
v_call: TRBV7-9; cdr3_length: 10; j_call: TRBJ2-1; cdr3_aa: ASSLLAPGQF
v_call: TRBV11-2; cdr3_length: 10; j_call: NA; cdr3_aa: ASSLGTPEQY
v_call: TRBV12-5; cdr3_length: 17; j_call: TRBJ2-7; cdr3_aa: ASGPRCKEDPRGSYEQY
v_call: TRBV4-3; cdr3_length: 14; j_call: TRBJ2-1; cdr3_aa: ASSQELAATTHEQF
v_call: TRBV23-1; cdr3_length: 13; j_call: TRBJ1-2; cdr3_aa: ASSGPRLRNYGYT
v_call: TRBV5-6; cdr3_length: 13; j_call: TRBJ2-7; cdr3_aa: ASSLATDRDYEQY
v_call: TRBV7-8; cdr3_length: 15; j_call: TRBJ1-5; cdr3_aa: ASSLAPRSLGNQPQH
v_call: TRBV30; cdr3_length: 11; j_call: TRBJ1-4; cdr3_aa: AFGQMANEKLF
v_call: TRBV27; cdr3_length: 13; j_call: NA; cdr3_aa: ASSIPGLATHEQY
v_call: TRBV5-1; cdr3_length: 11; j_call: TRBJ2-2; cdr3_aa: ASSPRAGGELF
v_call: TRBV4-1; cdr3_length: 14; j_call: TRBJ2-5; cdr3_aa: ASSQDLGTGQETQY
v_call: TRBV18; cdr3_length: 17; j_call: TRBJ2-6; cdr3_aa: ASSQRGSGWSSGANVLT
v_call: TRBV7-9; cdr3_length: 10; j_call: TRBJ1-2; cdr3_aa: SSSSGTVGYT
v_call: TRBV5-1; cdr3_length: 13; j_call: TRBJ2-3; cdr3_aa: ASSFRGPPTDTQY
v_call: TRBV19; cdr3_length: 12; j_call: TRBJ1-5; cdr3_aa: ASRTTGSNQPQH
v_call: TRBV7-9; cdr3_length: 14; j_call: TRBJ2-5; cdr3_aa: ASSQRLAGGRETQY
v_call: TRBV11-2; cdr3_length: 14; j_call: TRBJ2-7; cdr3_aa: ASSPGWGPGAYEQY
v_call: TRBV11-2; cdr3_length: 15; j_call: TRBJ2-5; cdr3_aa: ASSQYDRGRAKETQY
v_call: TRBV5-4; cdr3_length: 15; j_call: TRBJ2-6; cdr3_aa: ASSLKPLPPGANVLT
v_call: TRBV7-3; cdr3_length: 12; j_call: TRBJ1-1; cdr3_aa: ASSLSGGNTEAF
v_call: TRBV7-2; cdr3_length: 12; j_call: TRBJ1-2; cdr3_aa: ASSLDPLTYGYT
v_call: TRBV4-2; cdr3_length: 14; j_call: TRBJ2-3; cdr3_aa: ASSQRLAGMTDTQY
v_call: TRBV15; cdr3_length: 12; j_call: TRBJ2-1; cdr3_aa: ATSTSGSYNEQF
v_call: TRBV18; cdr3_length: 13; j_call: TRBJ2-3; cdr3_aa: ASSPRGISTDTQY
v_call: TRBV2; cdr3_length: 14; j_call: TRBJ2-7; cdr3_aa: ASSDEELGTNYEQY
v_call: TRBV11-3; cdr3_length: 13; j_call: TRBJ2-2; cdr3_aa: ASSLRGTNTGELF
v_call: TRBV7-8; cdr3_length: 14; j_call: TRBJ1-3; cdr3_aa: ASSSRQNRLGNTIY
v_call: TRBV7-3; cdr3_length: 13; j_call: TRBJ2-1; cdr3_aa: ASSSDGLAYNEQF
v_call: TRBV28; cdr3_length: 12; j_call: TRBJ2-1; cdr3_aa: ASSSSPLGPEQF
v_call: TRBV4-1; cdr3_length: 14; j_call: TRBJ1-2; cdr3_aa: ASSQDQTGANYGYT
v_call: TRBV2; cdr3_length: 14; j_call: TRBJ2-1; cdr3_aa: ASSEGVLAGGNEQF
v_call: TRBV28; cdr3_length: 12; j_call: TRBJ1-1; cdr3_aa: ASRLTGQNTEAF